This TCR beta chain was captured in a study of early T cells in non-severe SARS-CoV-2 infection. Study-level background: From unsorted whole blood, bulk RNA was sequenced, and the chains remained unpaired. Study findings and constraints: Using VDJdb, the matching emphasized anti-spike CD8 responses while missing private and CD4 specificities.

This clonotype was counted only a few times. Antigen: not known. Individual cDNA molecules were tagged with unique molecular identifiers, the study reported. TCRdb independently ran MiXCR on the 5' RACE reads; one entry per CDR3 protein. The sample contains roughly 100,000 distinct CDR3 sequences, under 15% of which appear only once. V was shortened by 4 bases and J by 4 bases, with 11 bases between the two germline ends. The CDR3 totals 14 residues. In germline, CDR1 is MNHEY, CDR2 SMNVEV (reference sequence). Sequencing was performed on whole blood. This sequence was found in an adult who was a healthcare worker with PCR-confirmed SARS-CoV-2 infection or an uninfected control (not recorded which). This chain connects TRBV27 to TRBJ1-3; D remains ambiguous. CDR3 in amino acids: CASSSPMAGNTIYF. DNA for the CDR3: TGTGCCAGCAGTTCCCCAATGGCGGGAAACACCATATATTTT.